The entry below gives a single TCR beta chain sequence along with its context. Its binding antigen is unknown. There are no base qualities to consult, and no much larger clone falls within one base. The data stem from a study of patients and donors after allogeneic stem cell transplantation (dated by TCRdb to 2018 to 2021). Measured from the cysteine to the phenylalanine, the CDR3 is 17 residues long. Of the read, only the CDR3 DNA is kept; its 51 bases are in frame from base 1. Via the germline V gene, CDR1 is SGHRS and CDR2 YFSETQ. Unmatched junction bases come to 6, with V trimmed by 4 bases and J by 2 bases. Receptor libraries were prepared by RT-PCR. The sequencer listed for this sample is NextSeq 550. TCRdb reran the public reads through fastp at Q25 and MiXCR, keeping productive beta chains. Every CDR3 protein is listed once, alongside the most common genes and DNA of its rows. The sample data list fewer than 75,000 distinct CDR3 sequences, and about an eighth of these were observed just once. Under 40% of the sample comes from the top ten.

This chain is built from TRBV5-1 and TRBJ2-3; 14 bases in the junction line up with TRBD2. Sample: blood, either unsorted or a sorted T cell fraction (not recorded which). This clonotype originated in a human donor who was either an allogeneic HSCT recipient or a stem cell or donor lymphocyte infusion donor (not recorded which). It is not recorded whose cells these are; they may come from a transplant donor. Here the CDR3 is given as CASSPGTSGSPTDTQYF. The DNA is TGCGCCAGCAGCCCAGGGACTAGCGGGAGCCCCACAGATACGCAGTATTTT.